These 23 T cell receptor beta chains were all obtained from the same sample, sequenced in a study of T cell responses to AZD1222 COVID-19 vaccine. The data were produced by immunoSEQ multiplex PCR, yet TCRdb's version contains in-frame clones alone and is incomplete. The table records about 110,000 clones, about 88% of them present only once. The sample in question was peripheral blood, obtained on day 0 of AZD1222 vaccination. The receptors here all came from an adult in good health.

The genes are TRBV2 and TRBJ1-5; D ambiguous. V was pared by 7 bases and J by 2 bases, with 6 bases between. The CDR3 is made up of 12 amino acids. In germline, CDR1 is SNHLY, CDR2 FYNNEI. CDR3 in amino acids: CASNQGNQPQHF. CDR3 nucleotide sequence: TGTGCCAGCAACCAGGGCAATCAGCCCCAGCATTTT.

This rearrangement joins TRBV9 to TRBJ1-3; D is uncertain. Germline CDR1 reads SGDLS; CDR2 reads YYNGEE. The CDR3 length is 15 residues. Trimming pared 0 bases from V and 4 bases from J, leaving 11 bases between. CDR3 coding DNA: TGTGCCAGCAGCGTAGAGGGAAGGGCCGGAAACACCATATATTTT. Encoded protein: CASSVEGRAGNTIYF.

The J gene is TRBJ2-1, the V gene TRBV5-8, with 7 nucleotides matching TRBD2. Germline assignment: CDR1 SGHTS and CDR2 YDEGEE. Trimming cost V 5 bases and J 4 bases; bases outside gene matches: 9. The CDR3 has 15 amino acids. This CDR3 is CASRTRSGDYNEQFF. The CDR3 DNA is TGTGCCAGCAGAACAAGGAGCGGGGATTACAATGAGCAGTTCTTC. The full variable domain, rest sourced from reference TRBV5-8 and TRBJ2-1, is EAGVTQSPTHLIKTRGQQATLRCSPISGHTSVYWYQQALGLGLQFLLWYDEGEERNRGNFPPRFSGRQFPNYSSELNVNALELEDSALYLCASRTRSGDYNEQFFGPGTRLTVL.

The chain couples TRBV11-1 to TRBJ1-1, with 9 nucleotides matching TRBD1. Germline V gene sequence: CDR1 SGHAT, CDR2 FQDESV (reference sequence). The CDR3 runs to 14 residues. V trimming: 3 bases; J trimming: 11 bases; junction bases outside the gene matches: 10. In nucleotides, the CDR3 is TGTGCCAGCAGCTTGGCGGGACAGGGTAGGGACGCTTTCTTT. It translates to CASSLAGQGRDAFF.

This clone came up a few times. The chain employs TRBV11-1 and TRBJ1-1; D gene ambiguous. The CDR3 sequence is 11 residues long. Trimming took off 5 bases at V and 4 bases at J, with 5 bases between the two ends. Germline V gene lookup returns CDR1 SGHAT and CDR2 FQDESV (reference sequence). Here the CDR3 reads CASSPGTEAFF. In nucleotides, the CDR3 is TGTGCCAGCAGCCCCGGCACTGAAGCTTTCTTT.

V usage is TRBV3-1 (or the pseudogene TRBV3-2) and J usage is TRBJ2-5; TRBD2 might be the D (6 bases). Between the trimmed V and J ends, which lost 3 bases and 5 bases, there was a span of 13 bases. The CDR3 totals 14 residues. Germline loops: CDR1 LGHDT, CDR2 YNNKEL (reference sequence). The CDR3 is CASSHGSGGETQYF. The CDR3 bases are TGTGCCAGCAGCCATGGGTCAGGAGGGGAGACCCAGTACTTC.

The rearrangement uses TRBV11-3 and TRBJ1-4; D is unclear. Germline-derived CDR1 and CDR2 are SGHNT and YENEEA. Trimming removed 6 bases at V and 6 bases at J, with 5 bases between. The CDR3 consists of 11 residues. CDR3: CASSEDEKLFF. The CDR3 DNA sequence: TGTGCCAGCAGTGAGGATGAAAAACTGTTTTTT.

V is TRBV24-1 and J is TRBJ2-1; D may be TRBD2 (6 bases). The V end was cut by 4 bases, the J end by 5 bases, with 17 bases between. CDR1 is KGHDR, CDR2 SFDVKD, per germline. This CDR3 contains 16 residues. The chain's CDR3 is CATSDPSAPLNNEQFF. DNA for the CDR3: TGTGCCACCAGTGACCCTAGCGCTCCCCTCAACAATGAGCAGTTCTTC.

This clone was found a few times. The chain links TRBV5-1 to TRBJ2-2; D remains unclear. Germline values: CDR1 SGHRS, CDR2 YFSETQ. V lost 0 bases and J 4 bases, leaving 7 bases between the germline ends. The CDR3 extends over 14 amino acids. The CDR3 here is CASSLVQTTGELFF. The CDR3 DNA reads as TGCGCCAGCAGCTTGGTTCAAACCACCGGGGAGCTGTTTTTT. The full variable domain, with the rest looked up from reference TRBV5-1 and TRBJ2-2, is KAGVTQTPRYLIKTRGQQVTLSCSPISGHRSVSWYQQTPGQGLQFLFEYFSETQRNKGNFPGRFSGRQFSNSRSEMNVSTLELGDSALYLCASSLVQTTGELFFGEGSRLTVL.

The chain is built from TRBV3-1 (or the pseudogene TRBV3-2) and TRBJ2-6; no clear D gene. The ends were cut back, 4 bases at V and 0 bases at J, with 7 bases in the middle. CDR1 LGHDT and CDR2 YNNKEL come from the germline V gene (reference sequence). The CDR3 is 15 amino acids. Here the CDR3 reads CASSPYLSGANVLTF. CDR3 DNA: TGTGCCAGCAGCCCCTACCTCTCTGGGGCCAACGTCCTGACTTTC.

The rearrangement links TRBV7-2 to TRBJ1-6; 7 bases fit TRBD1. Germline V gene lookup returns CDR1 SGHTA and CDR2 FQGNSA. V lost 5 bases to trimming and J lost 4 bases; unmatched junction nucleotides: 14. This CDR3 contains 18 residues. The CDR3 bases are TGTGCCAGCAGCCCTAGACAGGGTTCAGGTTTATATAATTCACCCCTCCACTTT. Its translation is CASSPRQGSGLYNSPLHF.

The CDR3 is CSASINRINSPLHF. The CDR3 nucleotides read TGCAGTGCTAGTATTAACAGGATAAATTCACCCCTCCACTTT. The rearrangement links TRBV20-1 to TRBJ1-6; possible D gene TRBD1, 5 bases. Trimming left V 3 bases short and J 7 bases short, with 13 bases between. The CDR3 loop spans 14 amino acids. Germline-derived CDR1 and CDR2 are DFQATT and SNEGSKA (reference sequence).

The chain uses TRBV19 and TRBJ2-1; D unresolved. Per the germline V gene, CDR1 is LNHDA and CDR2 is SQIVND (reference sequence). Trimming stripped 3 bases from V and 0 bases from J, with 6 bases between. The CDR3 loop spans 14 amino acids. Here the CDR3 reads CASSMLSSYNEQFF. CDR3 nucleotides: TGTGCCAGTAGTATGTTAAGCTCCTACAATGAGCAGTTCTTC.

This chain joins TRBV25-1 and TRBJ2-5; the D is unclear. Germline CDR1 reads MGHDK; CDR2 reads SYGVNS. The CDR3 contains 15 residues. V was cut by 1 base and J by 5 bases, with 14 bases left in between. CDR3 nucleotide sequence: TGTGCCAGCAGTGAATCCCGGCGACCCCCCGAGACCCAGTACTTC. Translated, it gives CASSESRRPPETQYF.

This chain uses TRBV2 with TRBJ1-2, with 7 bases aligning to TRBD1. CDR1 is SNHLY and CDR2 is FYNNEI in the germline V gene. With V trimmed by 0 bases and J by 4 bases, 5 bases remained unmatched. The CDR3 is 15 amino acids. The CDR3 DNA sequence: TGTGCCAGCAGTGAAGCGAAAAGGGGGCCCTATGGCTACACCTTC. Its translation is CASSEAKRGPYGYTF.

The chain employs TRBV6-2 or TRBV6-3 and TRBJ1-6, with 7 nucleotides matching TRBD1. Germline loops: CDR1 MNHEY, CDR2 SVGEGT. The CDR3 covers 15 residues. J was trimmed by 14 bases and V by 4 bases; bases with no gene match: 14. The CDR3 region is CASSSGQEKAFSLHF. The CDR3 DNA reads TGTGCCAGCAGTTCCGGACAGGAGAAGGCATTCTCCCTCCACTTT.

This clone appeared a few times. This chain joins TRBV28 and TRBJ1-6; D is unclear. Germline CDR1 and CDR2: MDHEN and SYDVKM. This CDR3 is 13 amino acids long. V was pared by 2 bases and J by 5 bases, with 4 bases between. The CDR3 region has the DNA TGTGCCAGCAGTTTAAAGGATAATTCACCCCTCCACTTT. This sequence encodes CASSLKDNSPLHF. The variable domain in full, with the rest retrieved from reference TRBV28 and TRBJ1-6, is DVKVTQSSRYLVKRTGEKVFLECVQDMDHENMFWYRQDPGLGLRLIYFSYDVKMKEKGDIPEGYSVSREKKERFSLILESASTNQTSMYLCASSLKDNSPLHFGNGTRLTVT.

V gene TRBV9 combines with J gene TRBJ2-1; 9 bases align to TRBD2. CDR1 SGDLS and CDR2 YYNGEE come from the germline V gene. This CDR3 is 19 amino acids long. J gave up 6 bases and V 3 bases, and 19 bases lay outside the gene matches. The CDR3: CASSDGPGAYSGSSNEQFF. The CDR3 DNA reads TGTGCCAGCAGCGATGGCCCCGGAGCCTATAGCGGGAGCAGCAATGAGCAGTTCTTC.

The V call is TRBV15, the J call TRBJ1-1, with TRBD1 as a possible D gene (5 bases). CDR3 size: 14 residues. Germline-derived CDR1 and CDR2 are LNHNV and YYDKDF (reference sequence). V was clipped by 2 bases and J by 4 bases, with 11 bases between them. CDR3 region: CATSRQGGRTEAFF. The CDR3 bases are TGTGCCACCAGCAGACAGGGAGGGCGCACTGAAGCTTTCTTT.

This clone was seen just once. This chain joins TRBV7-9 and TRBJ1-1, with a tentative D call TRBD1 (5 bases). V was clipped by 5 bases and J by 0 bases, with 22 bases between them. The CDR3 contains 18 residues. CDR1 SEHNR and CDR2 FQNEAQ come from the germline V gene (reference sequence). The chain's CDR3 is CASSDRMGPFSMNTEAFF. In nucleotides, the CDR3 is TGTGCCAGCAGCGACAGAATGGGACCATTCTCCATGAACACTGAAGCTTTCTTT.

The V call is TRBV19, the J call TRBJ2-2; D uncertain. V was pared by 3 bases and J by 2 bases, with 13 bases between. The CDR3 length is 16 residues. Germline lookup yields CDR1 LNHDA and CDR2 SQIVND (reference sequence). CDR3 coding DNA: TGTGCCAGTAGTATGCCGCCGGGTCTTAACACCGGGGAGCTGTTTTTT. It yields the protein CASSMPPGLNTGELFF.

This chain connects TRBV6-1 to TRBJ2-7; TRBD1 matches 9 bases. V gave up 4 bases and J gave up 6 bases; unmatched junction bases: 16. Germline V lookup: CDR1 MNHNS, CDR2 SASEGT. The CDR3 is made up of 17 amino acids. DNA of the CDR3: TGTGCCAGCAGTGGCAGCCTCCCGGGACAGGGCTTTGGCGAGCAGTACGTC. It encodes CASSGSLPGQGFGEQYV.

The gene calls are TRBV6-5 and TRBJ2-5; D is perhaps TRBD1 (5 bases). CDR1 is MNHEY and CDR2 is SVGAGI in the germline V gene. There are 13 residues in the CDR3. Trimming took off 4 bases at V and 7 bases at J, with 13 bases between the two ends. CDR3 DNA sequence: TGTGCCAGCAGTTCAGACCCTCAGGGGACCCAGTACTTC. As protein: CASSSDPQGTQYF.